This TCR beta chain was sequenced during a study of T-cell memory formation after mild COVID-19. TCRdb reanalysed the 5' RACE reads using MiXCR and keeps one entry per CDR3 protein. The profile shows about 360,000 distinct CDR3 sequences, under 15% of them singletons. Findings of the study overall: A balance of CD4 and CD8 characterized clones contracting day 15 to 85, whereas later expanders leaned CD4+.

Germline CDR1 is SGHDT and CDR2 is YYEEEE. V gave up 1 base and J gave up 1 base; unmatched junction bases: 5. The CDR3 is made up of 17 amino acids. This clonotype was seen more than once but under ten times. The antigen is unknown. The sequencing input was PBMCs or a T cell subset sorted from them (not recorded which). The origin of this receptor is a man between 18 and 35 years old who had mild COVID-19 (a few samples of this study predate the infection). Cell type and time point are not known. The chain couples TRBV5-6 to TRBJ2-2; 9 bases match TRBD1. CDR3 residues: CASSLPRTGENTGELFF. The CDR3 DNA sequence: TGTGCCAGCAGCTTGCCAAGGACAGGGGAGAACACCGGGGAGCTGTTTTTT.